This TCR beta chain came from a study of cytomegalovirus exposure and HLA in healthy donors (dated by TCRdb to 2015 to 2018). In the study overall: According to an earlier analysis of around 600 of the donors, about 179 million T cells yielded some 120 million unique TCR beta sequences and 250 to 350 Gb of sequence data. Roughly 300 gigabases of sequencing data and tens of millions of unique TCR sequences were included in an early release covering 500 to 750 HLA-typed donors. Of the roughly 400 genotyped donors, around 81% fell in the genetic ancestry cluster associated with self-reported Caucasian donors. The study was designed to test whether signatures of past pathogen exposure could be identified by cataloging public T cell receptors. The study profiled the T cell repertoires of more than 500 subjects by immunosequencing and related them to cytomegalovirus serostatus. Besides the first cohort of 666 subjects, a separate validation cohort made up of some 110 different subjects was used. To predict cytomegalovirus infection status, the study combined high-throughput TCR immunosequencing, statistical association of individual TCRs with disease status, and machine learning. A later analysis re-examined previously published TCR beta repertoires from around 670 donors and added high-resolution HLA genotyping to investigate patterns of TCR occurrence. Rather than using new phenotypic data, the later analysis identified candidate immune exposures from TCR beta sequences and from how often those sequences occurred across donors. An earlier analysis of a few hundred of the donors applied high-throughput TCR beta sequencing to assess whether each TCR beta V gene segment acted as functional or pseudogenic. Alongside the repertoire data, information on donor age, sex, ethnicity and CMV serostatus was compiled. A later genetic analysis took genome-wide SNP genotypes for about 65% of the roughly 670 donors and used that subset as a discovery cohort. All discovery cohort repertoires had been generated on a single sequencing platform. HLA typing included class I and class II loci at four-digit resolution. The number of typed donors differed by locus: roughly 620-630 for A, B, C, DRB1 and DQB1; 500 to 550 for DQA1; approximately 610 for DPA1; and 450 to 480 for DPB1. Because of strong linkage in the cohort, a handful of DR-DQ haplotypes were treated as single units for association and clustering. Among some 400 genotyped donors of the cohort, an average of about 240,000 unique TCR beta nucleotide sequences were sequenced per donor, roughly 20% of them non-productive. The paper's findings and limits, for the study overall: The classifier was reported to diagnose cytomegalovirus status with high specificity and sensitivity in both the original cohort and the validation cohort. Across donors, most TCR sequences were observed very rarely, whereas some public TCRs were present in many individuals. Presence/absence analyses assumed roughly uniform sequencing depth across donors, an assumption that may not hold. In vitro tests confirmed that a few of the cytomegalovirus-associated TCR beta chains recognize cytomegalovirus antigens. Because counts were too low, roughly 17 rarely observed V segments, including chromosome 9 orphons, were left out of the earlier analysis of 587 of the donors. A further reported finding was that TCR beta sequences accurately predicted the HLA-A and HLA-B alleles for most subjects in the first cohort. The cohort was sequenced for TCR beta chains only, and without alpha or paired-chain data the features that could be detected were limited. Linkage disequilibrium might explain the correlated functional status among segregating V segments, but an unknown experimental factor could not be ruled out. Broadly in line with IMGT annotations, most TCR beta V segments showed up in productive rearrangements about 87% or about 30% of the time in an earlier analysis of several hundred of the donors. The only immune exposure information available for the cohort was CMV serostatus. Assigning TCR associations to individual alleles was difficult when HLA alleles, especially DR and DQ, strongly co-occurred. The study gave a list of 150 to 200 TCR beta chains associated with cytomegalovirus. Because some donors lacked HLA typing at each locus, the association tests relied only on the typed subset. A later genetic analysis reported fewer N-insertions in productive TCRs among donors in an Asian-associated ancestry cluster than the roughly 700-donor mean. A later analysis found that most CMV-associated TCR beta chains appeared HLA-restricted, with HLA associations seemingly driven largely by CMV exposure. An association between a missense DCLRE1C variant and V-gene and J-gene trimming of TCR beta chains was found in a later genetic analysis and replicated in an independent cohort. The authors suggested that the approach could potentially be generalized to other disease states and immunological phenotypes. In a later analysis, HLA-associated TCR beta chains showed more clonal expansion and lower generation probabilities than non-associated chains that were equally common. At a false discovery rate of 0.05, a later analysis linked about 16,000 TCR beta sequences to specific HLA alleles. According to a later analysis, TCR association rates differed among HLA loci, with DRB1 alleles showing the most associated TCRs and HLA-C alleles showing the fewest. A cluster of highly shared sequence variants was judged likely to represent a technical artifact of the sequencing pipeline. In a later analysis, several top co-occurrence clusters were reported to appear linked to parvovirus B19, influenza, CMV and Epstein-Barr virus. Some IMGT-functional V segments, including TRBV6-2 and TRBV6-3, could not be distinguished by the 87-base-pair reads and were therefore excluded.

The library relied on the immunoSEQ multiplex PCR assay. For the multiplex PCR, a mixture combining 60 forward primers for TCR Vbeta segments and 13 reverse primers for TCR Jbeta segments was used. Amplification of the CDR3 region of rearranged TCR beta genes was performed with a multiplex PCR assay on genomic DNA. On the Illumina HiSeq System, the amplified TCR beta libraries were sequenced as 87-base-pair reads. The paper's data handling went like this. A later analysis tallied 75 million to 95 million unique TCR beta chains across the 610 or so repertoires, and some 12 million of those chains were shared by two or more donors. To remove PCR and sequencing errors, raw reads were error-corrected and collapsed into unique sequences using a nearest-neighbor algorithm that merged closely related sequences. V, D and J gene segments were assigned by aligning CDR3 sequences to IMGT reference sequences. For a sequence to be retained, a match of at least six nucleotides to both a V gene segment and a J gene segment was required. Rearrangements were classified as productive when the CDR3 lacked stop codons and remained in frame with V and J, and all other rearrangements were classified as non-productive. Following IMGT convention, CDR3 was defined as the stretch from the second conserved V-encoded cysteine to the conserved J-encoded phenylalanine. The earlier analysis of roughly 590 of the donors excluded sequences that lacked an unambiguous match to a single V gene segment. In an earlier analysis of approximately 590 of the donors, a V segment was called functional when productive rearrangements were above 56.7%, and segregating when the standard deviation between donors exceeded 5%. A statistical classification framework was built for diagnosing cytomegalovirus status from the catalog of TCR beta chain sequences. In a later analysis, TCR nucleotide sequences were compared against IMGT/GENE-DB human TR gene sequences so that V and J genes could be assigned. Using the TCRdist pipeline, a later analysis assigned CDR3 sequences along with most-parsimonious VDJ recombination scenarios. In a later analysis, each TCR beta chain was defined by its CDR3 amino acid sequence together with its V-gene family, and reads without a unique V-gene family were excluded. As a way to deal with suspected cross-contamination and a sequencing artifact, a later analysis dropped roughly 620 nucleotide sequences that were highly shared and had low generation probability. In a later analysis, a clonal expansion index was calculated for each public chain from normalized within-repertoire ranks of inferred template counts. A later analysis computed generation probabilities with a VDJ recombination model fitted to out-of-frame rearrangements, and checked the results against IGoR. In a later analysis, TCR-TCR, TCR-HLA and TCR-CMV co-occurrence was scored with hypergeometric tests, and a repertoire-size bias correction was applied to TCR pairs. False discovery rates were estimated in a later analysis by permuting HLA or CMV assignments 20 times. In a later analysis, co-occurring TCRs were grouped with DBSCAN, and TCRdist sequence similarity was added when clustering was performed within HLA-allele-positive subsets. For co-occurrence clustering, repertoires with fewer than 30,000 or more than 120,000 public chains were excluded, along with several repertoires with anomalous nucleotide sharing. As stored in TCRdb, this immuneACCESS dataset retains in-frame rearrangements with V and J assigned. A fraction of the clones does not appear; measured against another copy, unresolved V genes explain less than half of the discrepancy, and the remainder lacks a known reason. The V and J calls and clone size are taken from that table; D and trimming were inferred from the DNA. Recorded for this sample are fewer than 70,000 clones; roughly four fifths of them occurred a single time. The ten largest clones capture 11% of the sample.

This clone was found a few times. The specificity of this receptor is unknown. No base quality information exists; no much larger clone differs at one position. The cohort comprised more than 550 healthy bone marrow donors. At the time of sampling, all cohort members were nominally healthy, though unrecorded immune exposures were likely present. The donor tested CMV seropositive and was one of the 289 seropositive cohort members. A peripheral blood sample was provided by each donor, and peripheral blood mononuclear cells were used for TCR beta sequencing. Genomic DNA was extracted from the blood cell samples with the Qiagen DNeasy Blood Extraction Kit. V is cut by 1 base and J by 7 bases, and the space between the germline ends is 14 bases. CDR1 is given as SGHRS and CDR2 as YFSETQ, both from the germline V gene. The cysteine opens and the phenylalanine closes a CDR3 of 15 amino acids. The read is trimmed to its CDR3 DNA, 45 bases read in frame from base 1.

The TCR sequence derives from a woman in her sixties in good health and CMV-seropositive. The source material was PBMCs. The chain joins TRBV5-1 to TRBJ1-4; the D gene cannot be named for sure. The DNA reads TGCGCCAGCAGCTTGTCCGACGGGGATAGTGAAAAACTGTTTTTT. It specifies CASSLSDGDSEKLFF.